The TCR beta chain under discussion was sequenced for a study of shared clonotypes between healthy human individuals. Worth noting for this clone: Its antigen is undetermined.

Per the study methods: ImmunoSEQ sequences covered only the junction and lacked quality scores; filtering therefore differed. TCRdb's copy holds only in-frame clones and misses some; the assay was immunoSEQ multiplex PCR. For V, J and clone size, that table is used; D and trimming come from the DNA. The sample carries 2 million to 3 million clones, roughly 93% recorded once. Findings and caveats of the study: Larger estimated richness was generally recorded for naive subsets relative to memory subsets.

J lost 5 bases, V lost 5 bases, and 9 bases had no gene match. This CDR3 has 14 residues. Germline V gene data show CDR1 as SGHRS and CDR2 as YFSETQ. The TCR was taken from a young man in good health. Some clones in this sample may be carry-over from other donors' samples. The rearrangement links TRBV5-1 to TRBJ2-5, with 7 bases that match TRBD1. Material for sequencing was naive CD4+ T cells from PBMCs. Subset given: CD45RA+ positively selected. The CDR3 DNA reads TGCGCCAGCAGGGCTCTACTGACAGGGGAGACCCAGTACTTC. It is translated as CASRALLTGETQYF.